This TCR beta chain was sequenced in a study of early T cells in non-severe SARS-CoV-2 infection. Study context: Bulk RNA taken from unsorted whole blood was sequenced, leaving chains unpaired.

Details on this clonotype: Its matching antigen is unknown.

The study, taken as a whole, reports: Missing private and CD4 specificities, VDJdb matching favored anti-spike CD8 responses.

Germline CDR1 reads LGHNA; CDR2 reads YNFKEQ. There are 15 residues in the CDR3. Trimming cost V 1 base and J 4 bases, with 13 bases left between them. One entry per CDR3 protein, called by TCRdb with MiXCR from the 5' RACE reads. The sample includes about 30,000 distinct CDR3 sequences, 3% to 4% of them seen just once. The chain couples TRBV4-2 to TRBJ1-2; no definite D call. The sequencing sample was made of whole blood. This sequence was found in an adult who was a healthcare worker with PCR-confirmed SARS-CoV-2 infection or an uninfected control (not recorded which). CDR3: CASSQAGFLGYGYTF. CDR3 nucleotide sequence: TGTGCCAGCAGCCAAGCGGGCTTTCTAGGCTATGGCTACACCTTC.